This TCR beta chain originates from a study of blood T cell repertoires in COVID-19. Turning to the study itself: Some COVID-19 samples were acute and others convalescent; all came from the United States, Italy and Spain.

Authors' processing steps: Counts of nucleated cells, estimated from reference gene primer amplification, were obtained. Clones were read by immunoSEQ multiplex PCR, and TCRdb kept only the in-frame ones, dropping some. The V and J calls and clone size were taken over from that table, and D and trimming were inferred from the DNA. The sample gives 360,000 or so clones, nearly 90% of which show up once; around 1.7% is in the top ten. Assignment of participants to cohorts was predicated upon participant-reported clinical history. Before being deemed recovered, Cohort 3 donors had two negative PCRs, clearance, or symptom resolution. Specimen: PBMCs or T cells enriched from blood (not recorded which). This clonotype was sampled from a woman in her 30s who had recovered from COVID-19.

The CDR3 spells CASRSAGGRYKETQYF. CDR3 DNA sequence: TGTGCCAGCAGATCAGCGGGAGGCAGGTATAAGGAGACCCAGTACTTC. The V gene is TRBV11-2, the J gene TRBJ2-5; the match to TRBD2 covers 9 bases. This CDR3 is 16 amino acids long. Germline CDR1 SGHAT, CDR2 FQNNGV. After removal of 6 bases from V and 5 bases from J, the junction contained 13 bases not matched to a gene.